The T cell receptor (beta chain) under discussion was sequenced for a study of neurological immune-mediated disorders. From 2 million PBMCs stored at -80 C, the unsorted libraries were generated. The yield of each sequencing run was over 170 million TCR-beta sequences from 15-18 subjects. One entry per CDR3 protein results from TCRdb running MiXCR on the 5' RACE reads. The data show roughly 74,000 distinct CDR3 sequences, with roughly 5% seen just once and roughly 7.4% held by the top ten. This clonotype was seen at least ten times. CDR3 length equals 15 residues. Looked up from germline, CDR1 is SGHTA and CDR2 is FQGNSA. Deletions cut 3 bases from V and 7 bases from J, with 15 bases between.

The origin of this receptor is a man between 18 and 35 years old with multiple sclerosis. The specimen sequenced was PBMCs. The J gene is TRBJ2-2, the V gene TRBV7-2, with D perhaps matching TRBD1 (6 bases). CDR3 region: CASSLRGTASGELFF. The CDR3 DNA reads TGTGCCAGCAGCTTGAGGGGGACCGCGAGCGGGGAGCTGTTTTTT.